Listed below are T cell receptor beta chains from one sample, sequenced in a study of T-cell memory formation after mild COVID-19. TCRdb re-derived calls from the 5' RACE reads in MiXCR, one entry per CDR3 protein. The repertoire holds roughly 500,000 distinct CDR3 sequences, with around 21% as singletons. Sequences were obtained from PBMCs or a T cell subset sorted from them (not recorded which). All receptors derive from an adult woman who had mild COVID-19 (a few samples of this study predate the infection). Cell type and time point are not known. Each CDR3 is given with its conserved first and last residue. A D gene is named only where the DNA matches it firmly. Clone sizes are given selectively: once, few, many, or a class where the clone is expanded.

j_gene,abundance,d_gene,v_gene,CDR3nt,CDR3aa
TRBJ2-7,-,TRBD1,TRBV6-2/TRBV6-3,TGTGCCAGCATCGAGCAGGACAGGGATAGCAACGAGCAGTACTTC,CASIEQDRDSNEQYF
TRBJ1-2,-,-,TRBV18,TGTGCCAGCTCACCAGTCGGCGATGGCTACACCTTC,CASSPVGDGYTF
TRBJ2-7,-,-,TRBV10-3,TGTGCCATCAGTGAGCCCCTGCAGGTACCCCCATACGAGCAGTACTTC,CAISEPLQVPPYEQYF
TRBJ2-7,-,TRBD1,TRBV20-1,TGCAGTGCCGTGGGACAGGGGAACTACGAGCAGTACTTC,CSAVGQGNYEQYF
TRBJ2-3,-,-,TRBV6-5,TGTGCCAGCATCCCAGGAGGGGCAAGGCCCACAGATACGCAGTATTTT,CASIPGGARPTDTQYF
TRBJ2-5,few,TRBD1,TRBV20-1,TGCAGTGCTAGGGGGGACAGGGGTGAGACCCAGTACTTC,CSARGDRGETQYF
TRBJ1-1,-,-,TRBV5-5,TGTGCCAGCAGCTTGGTGGAAGGGGACACTGAAGCTTTCTTT,CASSLVEGDTEAFF
TRBJ2-7,-,TRBD1,TRBV6-1,TGTGCCAGCCAGCCGGGACAGGGATACTACGAGCAGTACTTC,CASQPGQGYYEQYF
TRBJ2-7,-,-,TRBV27,TGTGCCAGCAGTGCTGGACATCTCTACGAGCAGTACTTC,CASSAGHLYEQYF
TRBJ2-7,-,-,TRBV20-1,TGCAGTGCTAGAATTTGGCAGGGACTGACCTACGAGCAGTACTTC,CSARIWQGLTYEQYF
TRBJ2-3,-,TRBD2,TRBV7-9,TGTGCCAGCAGCTTAGGCGAAACTAGCGGGCGGACGGATACGCAGTATTTT,CASSLGETSGRTDTQYF